These 5 T cell receptor beta chains share one sample of origin, sequenced in a study of blood T cells in healthy people across ages. The authors ran a second PCR of about 6 to 11 cycles using a sample-barcoded 5' primer and a J-beta primer mix. TCRdb reanalysed the 5' RACE reads using MiXCR and keeps one entry per CDR3 protein. This table holds around 1,000,000 distinct CDR3 sequences, 35% to 45% found once. Specimen: blood. The receptor set was obtained from a young man in good health.

The V call is TRBV27, the J call TRBJ1-5; D is unclear. The CDR3 sequence is 16 residues long. Looked up from germline, CDR1 is MNHEY and CDR2 is SMNVEV (reference sequence). V was cut by 2 bases and J by 0 bases, with 11 bases left in between. In DNA, the CDR3 is TGTGCCAGCAGTTTAACGGTGTCCTATAGCAATCAGCCCCAGCATTTT. The encoded protein is CASSLTVSYSNQPQHF.

The chain recombines TRBV20-1 with TRBJ2-5; 7 bases fit TRBD2. Looked up from germline, CDR1 is DFQATT and CDR2 is SNEGSKA (reference sequence). V trimming: 7 bases; J trimming: 5 bases; junction bases outside the gene matches: 10. The CDR3 has 13 residues. The chain's CDR3 is CSVPRDYVETQYF. CDR3 coding DNA: TGCAGTGTTCCGCGGGACTATGTGGAGACCCAGTACTTC.

The J gene is TRBJ1-2, the V gene TRBV20-1; 8 bases fit TRBD1. The CDR3 is 13 residues long. Losses at the gene ends were 5 bases for V and 6 bases for J; bases not matched to a gene: 8. The germline V gene encodes CDR1 DFQATT and CDR2 SNEGSKA (reference sequence). The CDR3 loop reads CSAHRTGKDGYTF. The CDR3 bases are TGCAGTGCTCATCGGACAGGGAAGGATGGCTACACCTTC.

The chain combines TRBV6-1 with TRBJ2-7; D is unresolved. CDR1 is MNHNS and CDR2 is SASEGT in the germline V gene. Trimming stripped 2 bases from V and 1 base from J, with 9 bases between. The CDR3 is made up of 14 amino acids. CDR3 sequence: CASSEKTRSYEQYF. The CDR3 DNA reads as TGTGCCAGCAGTGAAAAGACACGTTCCTACGAGCAGTACTTC.

This rearrangement joins TRBV5-1 to TRBJ1-1; 10 nucleotides align to TRBD1. Germline V gene sequence: CDR1 SGHRS, CDR2 YFSETQ. This CDR3 is built from 17 residues. The J segment lost 1 base and the V segment lost 4 bases, leaving 10 bases of the junction unmatched. As DNA, the CDR3 is TGCGCCAGCAGCCGACCTTGGGGACAGGGGCGGAACACTGAAGCTTTCTTT. Translated: CASSRPWGQGRNTEAFF.